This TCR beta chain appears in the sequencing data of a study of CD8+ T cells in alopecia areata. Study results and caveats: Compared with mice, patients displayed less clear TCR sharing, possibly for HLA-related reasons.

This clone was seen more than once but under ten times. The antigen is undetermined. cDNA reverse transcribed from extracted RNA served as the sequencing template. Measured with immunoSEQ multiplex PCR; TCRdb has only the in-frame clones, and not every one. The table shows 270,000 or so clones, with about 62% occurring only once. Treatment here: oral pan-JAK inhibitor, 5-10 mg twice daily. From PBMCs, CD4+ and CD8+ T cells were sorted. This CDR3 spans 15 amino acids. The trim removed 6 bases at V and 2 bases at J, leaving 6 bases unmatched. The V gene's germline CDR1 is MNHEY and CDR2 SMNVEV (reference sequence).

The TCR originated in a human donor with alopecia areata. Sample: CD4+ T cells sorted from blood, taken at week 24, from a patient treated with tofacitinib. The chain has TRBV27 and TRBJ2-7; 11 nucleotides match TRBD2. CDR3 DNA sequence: TGTGCCAGCAGCCAGAGACTAGCGGGGCCCTACGAGCAGTACTTC. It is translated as CASSQRLAGPYEQYF.